This T cell receptor (beta chain) is from a study of blood T cell repertoires in COVID-19. Sequencing used immunoSEQ multiplex PCR; TCRdb keeps in-frame clones, though not all of them. The data contain 270,000 or so clones, around nine tenths of them singletons. Germline V gene lookup returns CDR1 MGHDK and CDR2 SYGVNS. V was shortened by 4 bases and J by 5 bases, with 14 bases between the two germline ends. This CDR3 has 14 residues. Sequencing was carried out using peripheral blood. The clonotype comes from a woman between 35 and 50 years old who had recovered from COVID-19. V and J are TRBV25-1 and TRBJ1-1, with D tentatively TRBD1 (5 bases). The CDR3 DNA is TGTGCCAGCAGTGTGGGACTTAGACAAACTGAAGCTTTCTTT. Translated: CASSVGLRQTEAFF.